This TCR beta chain was documented in a study of blood T cell repertoires in COVID-19. Across the whole study: Collection of acute and convalescent COVID-19 samples took place in the United States, Italy and Spain. T cells, B-cell-depleted T cells, or PBMCs provided the cDNA or gDNA that served as material.

Data came from immunoSEQ multiplex PCR; TCRdb stores just in-frame clones and leaves some out. The table lists around 150,000 clones, roughly 84% of them singletons. The sequenced sample consisted of peripheral blood. This sequence was found in a man in his 70s with acute or convalescent COVID-19.

The CDR3 reads CASSIQGRETQYF. In nucleotides, the CDR3 is TGTGCCAGTAGTATACAGGGCCGAGAGACCCAGTACTTC. The V gene is TRBV19, the J gene TRBJ2-5; a weak D match, TRBD1 (5 bases). This CDR3 region has 13 residues. Germline CDR1 LNHDA, CDR2 SQIVND (reference sequence). The V end lost 2 bases, the J end lost 4 bases, and 8 bases lay between the germline ends.